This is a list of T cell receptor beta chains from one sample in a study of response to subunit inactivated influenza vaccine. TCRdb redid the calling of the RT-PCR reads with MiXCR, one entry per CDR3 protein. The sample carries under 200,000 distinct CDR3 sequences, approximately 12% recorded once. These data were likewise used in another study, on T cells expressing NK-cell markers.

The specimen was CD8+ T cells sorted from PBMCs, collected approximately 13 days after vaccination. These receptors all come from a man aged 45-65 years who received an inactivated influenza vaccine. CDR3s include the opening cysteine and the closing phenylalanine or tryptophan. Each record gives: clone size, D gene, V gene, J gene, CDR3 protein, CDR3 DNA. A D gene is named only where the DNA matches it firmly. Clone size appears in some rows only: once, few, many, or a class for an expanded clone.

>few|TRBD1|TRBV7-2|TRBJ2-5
CASSLHRGRETQYF
TGTGCCAGCAGCTTGCACAGGGGGCGGGAGACCCAGTACTTC
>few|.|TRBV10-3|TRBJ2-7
CAISDLALNYEQYF
TGTGCCATCAGTGATTTAGCGCTAAACTACGAGCAGTACTTC
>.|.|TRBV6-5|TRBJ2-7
CACSTDGRSSYEQYF
TGTGCCTGCAGTACCGACGGGCGAAGCTCCTACGAGCAGTACTTC
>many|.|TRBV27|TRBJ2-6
CASSLWGSGANVLTF
TGTGCCAGCAGTTTGTGGGGCTCTGGGGCCAACGTCCTGACTTTC
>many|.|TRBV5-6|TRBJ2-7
CASSKSSYEQYF
TGTGCCAGCAGTAAGAGCTCCTACGAGCAGTACTTC
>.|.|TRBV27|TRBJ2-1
CASSFMAGNLYNEQFF
TGTGCCAGCAGTTTTATGGCCGGCAACCTCTACAATGAGCAGTTCTTC
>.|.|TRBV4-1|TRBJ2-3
CASSQEIISGGGGTDTQYF
TGCGCCAGCAGCCAAGAAATCATCTCCGGGGGTGGTGGCACAGATACGCAGTATTTT
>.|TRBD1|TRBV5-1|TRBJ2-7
CASSLALTGGEQYF
TGCGCCAGCAGCTTGGCCTTGACAGGGGGCGAGCAGTACTTC
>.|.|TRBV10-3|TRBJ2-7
CAIRPDSTYEQYF
TGTGCCATCCGACCGGACAGCACCTACGAGCAGTACTTC
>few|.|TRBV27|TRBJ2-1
CASSFYGYLLNEQFF
TGTGCCAGCAGTTTTTACGGCTACCTTTTGAATGAGCAGTTCTTC
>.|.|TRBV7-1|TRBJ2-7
CASREGGGSIYEQYF
TGTGCCAGCAGGGAGGGGGGGGGGAGTATCTACGAGCAGTACTTC
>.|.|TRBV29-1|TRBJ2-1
CSVDLTGANNEQFF
TGCAGCGTTGATCTAACGGGAGCGAACAATGAGCAGTTCTTC
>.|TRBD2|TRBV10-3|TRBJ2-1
CAISDGTSAYNEQFF
TGTGCCATCAGTGATGGGACTAGCGCCTACAATGAGCAGTTCTTC
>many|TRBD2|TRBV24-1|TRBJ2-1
CATSDLGGSSYNEQFF
TGTGCCACCAGTGATTTGGGCGGGAGCTCCTACAATGAGCAGTTCTTC
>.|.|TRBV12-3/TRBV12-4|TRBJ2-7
CASSLVVGDGSYEQYF
TGTGCCAGCAGTTTGGTGGTAGGGGATGGGTCCTACGAGCAGTACTTC
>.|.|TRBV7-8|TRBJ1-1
CASSLSNWNTEAFF
TGTGCCAGCAGCTTGTCCAATTGGAACACTGAAGCTTTCTTT
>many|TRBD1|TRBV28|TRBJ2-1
CASSPLRDRYNEQFF
TGTGCCAGCAGTCCCCTACGGGACAGATACAATGAGCAGTTCTTC
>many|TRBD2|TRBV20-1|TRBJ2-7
CSASPLLLAETYEQYF
TGCAGTGCTAGCCCCCTCCTTCTAGCGGAAACCTACGAGCAGTACTTC
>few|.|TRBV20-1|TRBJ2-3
CSARAFRGLSDTQYF
TGCAGTGCTAGAGCATTCCGGGGGCTATCAGATACGCAGTATTTT
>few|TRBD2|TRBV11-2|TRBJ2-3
CASSLGAGGFGDTQYF
TGTGCCAGCAGCTTAGGAGCGGGAGGATTTGGAGATACGCAGTATTTT
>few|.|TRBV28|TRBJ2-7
CASSDSPRGSYEQYF
TGTGCCAGCAGTGACTCTCCGCGAGGATCCTACGAGCAGTACTTC
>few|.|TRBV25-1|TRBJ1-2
CASKTVGGYTF
TGTGCCAGCAAGACGGTCGGCGGCTACACCTTC
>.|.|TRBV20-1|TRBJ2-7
CSAPPRGVGIYEQYF
TGCAGTGCTCCCCCTCGGGGTGTGGGTATCTACGAGCAGTACTTC
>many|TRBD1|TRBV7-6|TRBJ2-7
CASSPNRVGTGFYEQYF
TGTGCCAGCAGCCCTAATAGGGTGGGGACAGGGTTCTACGAGCAGTACTTC
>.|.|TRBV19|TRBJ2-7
CASSAQSSYEQYF
TGTGCCAGTAGTGCACAGAGCTCCTACGAGCAGTACTTC
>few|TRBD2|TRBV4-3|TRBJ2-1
CASSQDQLAGGYNEQFF
TGCGCCAGCAGCCAAGATCAGCTAGCGGGGGGGTACAATGAGCAGTTCTTC
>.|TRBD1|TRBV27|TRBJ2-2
CASSSHGQGAGELFF
TGTGCCAGCAGTTCCCACGGACAGGGTGCCGGGGAGCTGTTTTTT
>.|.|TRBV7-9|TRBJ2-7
CASSTGNEQYF
TGTGCCAGCAGCACAGGGAACGAGCAGTACTTC
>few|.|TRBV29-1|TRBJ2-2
CSVERLDTGELFF
TGCAGCGTTGAAAGGTTAGACACCGGGGAGCTGTTTTTT
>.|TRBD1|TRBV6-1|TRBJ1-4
CASSAINRGGEEKLFF
TGTGCCAGCAGTGCCATAAACAGGGGAGGGGAAGAAAAACTGTTTTTT
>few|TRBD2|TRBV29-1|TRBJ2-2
CSVGEGTGELFF
TGCAGCGTTGGGGAGGGCACCGGGGAGCTGTTTTTT
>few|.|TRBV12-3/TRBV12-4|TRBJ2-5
CASGDTVETQYF
TGTGCCAGCGGGGACACTGTGGAGACCCAGTACTTC
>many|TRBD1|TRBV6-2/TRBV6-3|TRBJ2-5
CASSYGRQGLETQYF
TGTGCCAGCAGTTACGGGAGACAGGGATTGGAGACCCAGTACTTC
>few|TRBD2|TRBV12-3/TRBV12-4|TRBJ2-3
CASSLGGLAGHGTDTQYF
TGTGCCAGCAGTTTAGGGGGCCTAGCGGGACACGGCACAGATACGCAGTATTTT
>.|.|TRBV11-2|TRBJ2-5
CASSLVEGQLVPQETQYF
TGTGCCAGCAGCTTAGTTGAGGGGCAGCTAGTTCCCCAAGAGACCCAGTACTTC
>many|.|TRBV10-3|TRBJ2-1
CAIGTGAYNEQFF
TGTGCCATCGGCACAGGAGCTTACAATGAGCAGTTCTTC
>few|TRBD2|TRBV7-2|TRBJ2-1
CASSLLADDHNEQFF
TGTGCCAGCAGCTTACTAGCGGACGATCACAATGAGCAGTTCTTC
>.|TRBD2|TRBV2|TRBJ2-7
CASSDPSGSDEQYF
TGTGCCAGCAGTGACCCTAGCGGGAGCGACGAGCAGTACTTC
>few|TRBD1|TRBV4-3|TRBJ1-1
CASSQDLGTGGTEAFF
TGCGCCAGCAGCCAAGATCTAGGGACAGGGGGCACTGAAGCTTTCTTT
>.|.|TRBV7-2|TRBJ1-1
CASSDYTEAFF
TGTGCCAGCAGCGACTACACTGAAGCTTTCTTT
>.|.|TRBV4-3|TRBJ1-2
CASSQEWLTGGHYGYTF
TGCGCCAGCAGCCAAGAATGGTTGACAGGCGGACACTATGGCTACACCTTC
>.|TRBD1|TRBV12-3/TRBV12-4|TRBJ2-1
CASSFPVHGDRVYNEQFF
TGTGCCAGCAGTTTCCCGGTCCACGGCGACAGGGTTTACAATGAGCAGTTCTTC
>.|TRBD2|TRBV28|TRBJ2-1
CASSPPLAGDPHEQFF
TGTGCCAGCAGTCCCCCACTAGCGGGAGACCCCCATGAGCAGTTCTTC
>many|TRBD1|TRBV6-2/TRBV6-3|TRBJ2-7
CASSYRDSYEQYF
TGTGCCAGCAGTTACCGGGACAGCTACGAGCAGTACTTC
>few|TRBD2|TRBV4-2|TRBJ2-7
CASSPASGGAYEQYF
TGTGCCAGCAGCCCCGCTAGCGGGGGGGCCTACGAGCAGTACTTC
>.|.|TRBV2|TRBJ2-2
CASSLIGTPNTGELFF
TGTGCCAGCAGTCTAATAGGGACCCCGAACACCGGGGAGCTGTTTTTT
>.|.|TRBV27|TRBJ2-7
CASSLGTGTTYEQYF
TGTGCCAGCAGTCTGGGAACCGGGACAACCTACGAGCAGTACTTC
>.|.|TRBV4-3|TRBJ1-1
CASSQEQGNTEAFF
TGCGCCAGCAGCCAAGAACAGGGGAACACTGAAGCTTTCTTT
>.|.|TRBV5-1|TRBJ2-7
CASSPVHRDEQYF
TGCGCCAGCAGCCCTGTCCACAGGGACGAGCAGTACTTC
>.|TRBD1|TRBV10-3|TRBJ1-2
CAISESTGQGYGYTF
TGTGCCATCAGTGAGTCGACGGGACAGGGCTATGGCTACACCTTC
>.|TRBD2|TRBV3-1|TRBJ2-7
CASSQVTTSDYEQYF
TGTGCCAGCAGCCAAGTGACGACTAGCGACTACGAGCAGTACTTC
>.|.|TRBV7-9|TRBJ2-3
CASRTDRFSSTDTQYF
TGTGCCAGCAGGACCGACAGGTTCTCTAGCACAGATACGCAGTATTTT
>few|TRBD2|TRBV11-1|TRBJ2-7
CASSLGGSGSWSSYEQYF
TGTGCCAGCAGCTTAGGTGGTAGCGGGAGTTGGAGCTCCTACGAGCAGTACTTC
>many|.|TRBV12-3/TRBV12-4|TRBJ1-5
CASSLLGRDGDRHF
TGTGCCAGCAGTTTATTGGGTCGGGACGGCGACCGGCATTTT
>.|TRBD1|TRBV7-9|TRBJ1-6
CASSLVQGDSPLHF
TGTGCCAGCAGCTTAGTACAGGGGGATTCACCCCTCCACTTT
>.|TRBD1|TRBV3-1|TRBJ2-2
CASSTQTGTGELFF
TGTGCCAGCAGCACACAGACAGGGACCGGGGAGCTGTTTTTT
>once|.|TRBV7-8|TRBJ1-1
CASSLFPGQMNTEAFF
TGTGCCAGCAGCTTATTCCCGGGACAAATGAACACTGAAGCTTTCTTT
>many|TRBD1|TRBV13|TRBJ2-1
CASSLGLQGANNEQFF
TGTGCCAGCAGCTTAGGCCTCCAGGGGGCTAACAATGAGCAGTTCTTC
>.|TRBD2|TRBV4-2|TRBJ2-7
CASSQEGLAGVYEQYF
TGTGCCAGCAGCCAAGAGGGACTAGCGGGGGTATACGAGCAGTACTTC